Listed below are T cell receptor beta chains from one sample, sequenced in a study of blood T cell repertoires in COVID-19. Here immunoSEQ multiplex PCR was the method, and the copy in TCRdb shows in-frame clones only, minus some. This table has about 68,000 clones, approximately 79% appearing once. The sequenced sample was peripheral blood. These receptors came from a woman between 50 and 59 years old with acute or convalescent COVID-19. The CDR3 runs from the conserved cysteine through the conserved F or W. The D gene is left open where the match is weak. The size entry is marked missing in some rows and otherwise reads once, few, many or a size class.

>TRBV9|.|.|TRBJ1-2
CASRSTGRDRYTF
TGTGCCAGCAGATCCACAGGGAGGGATCGCTACACCTTC
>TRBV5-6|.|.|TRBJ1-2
CASSLAQGHGYTF
TGTGCCAGCAGCTTAGCGCAGGGTCATGGCTACACCTTC
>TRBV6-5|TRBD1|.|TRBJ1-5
CASRDRGGDQPQHF
TGTGCCAGCAGAGACAGGGGAGGGGATCAGCCCCAGCATTTT
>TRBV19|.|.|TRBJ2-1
CASSIDPALDSYNEQFF
TGTGCCAGTAGTATAGACCCCGCCCTAGACTCCTACAATGAGCAGTTCTTC
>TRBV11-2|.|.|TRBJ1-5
CASSSSLDQPQHF
TGTGCCAGCAGCTCCTCACTGGATCAGCCCCAGCATTTT
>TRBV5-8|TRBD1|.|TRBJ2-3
CASSFRGSRGPTSTDTQYF
TGTGCCAGCAGCTTCAGGGGGAGTCGGGGACCTACTAGCACAGATACGCAGTATTTT
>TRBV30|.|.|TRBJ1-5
CAWSVRENQPQHF
TGTGCCTGGAGTGTACGGGAGAATCAGCCCCAGCATTTT
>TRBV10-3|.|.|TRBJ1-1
CAISEPEDAEAFF
TGTGCCATCAGTGAGCCAGAAGATGCTGAAGCTTTCTTT
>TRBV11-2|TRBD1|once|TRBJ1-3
CASSLSTGTDSGNTIYF
TGTGCCAGCAGCTTATCGACGGGGACAGACTCTGGAAACACCATATATTTT
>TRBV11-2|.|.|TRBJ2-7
CASSSSRGAEQYF
TGTGCCAGCAGCTCTTCTCGGGGAGCCGAGCAGTACTTC
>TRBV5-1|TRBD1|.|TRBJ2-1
CASSLTGATSNEQFF
TGCGCCAGCAGCTTGACAGGGGCTACGAGCAATGAGCAGTTCTTC
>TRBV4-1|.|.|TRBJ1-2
CASSLERVAYGYTF
TGCGCCAGCAGCCTAGAGAGGGTCGCTTATGGCTACACCTTC
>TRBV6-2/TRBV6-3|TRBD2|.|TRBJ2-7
CASSYGLAEGYF
TGTGCCAGCAGTTACGGCCTAGCGGAAGGGTACTTC
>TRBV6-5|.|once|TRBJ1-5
CASSLDLNSNQPQHF
TGTGCCAGCAGCCTCGACTTAAATAGCAATCAGCCCCAGCATTTT
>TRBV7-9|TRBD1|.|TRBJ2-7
CASSFWTGGTYEQYF
TGTGCCAGCAGCTTCTGGACAGGGGGGACCTACGAGCAGTACTTC
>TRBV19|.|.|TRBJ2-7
CASSIGRGNEQYF
TGTGCCAGTAGTATAGGTAGAGGCAACGAGCAGTACTTC
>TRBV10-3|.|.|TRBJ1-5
CAISETDGYSNQPQHF
TGTGCCATCAGTGAGACAGACGGATATAGCAATCAGCCCCAGCATTTT
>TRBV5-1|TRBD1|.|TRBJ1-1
CASSLGGQGPGTEAFF
TGCGCCAGCAGCCTGGGGGGACAGGGTCCGGGCACTGAAGCTTTCTTT
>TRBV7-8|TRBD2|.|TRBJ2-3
CASSLGAGAQYF
TGTGCCAGCAGCTTAGGTGCGGGAGCGCAGTATTTT
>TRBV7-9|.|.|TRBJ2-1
CASTPPSSYNEQFF
TGTGCCAGCACCCCTCCGAGCTCCTACAATGAGCAGTTCTTC
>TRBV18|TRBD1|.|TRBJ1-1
CASSPVQGVNTEAFF
TGTGCCAGCTCACCCGTACAGGGGGTGAACACTGAAGCTTTCTTT
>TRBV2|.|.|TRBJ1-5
CASSDRGSGSQLQPQHF
TGTGCCAGCAGTGATAGGGGGTCCGGTAGTCAGCTTCAGCCCCAGCATTTT
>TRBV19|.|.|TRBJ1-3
CASSTGAPGNTIYF
TGTGCCAGTAGTACAGGGGCACCTGGAAACACCATATATTTT
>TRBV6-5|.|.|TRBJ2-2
CASKLNTGELFF
TGTGCCAGCAAACTCAACACCGGGGAGCTGTTTTTT
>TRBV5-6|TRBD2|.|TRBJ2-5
CASSFSGRTSETQYF
TGTGCCAGCAGCTTTAGCGGGAGGACAAGCGAGACCCAGTACTTC
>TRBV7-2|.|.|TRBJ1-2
CASSLVRGANYGYTF
TGTGCCAGCAGCTTAGTTCGGGGGGCTAACTATGGCTACACCTTC
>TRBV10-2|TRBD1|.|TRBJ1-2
CASSGLLGQGDSGYTF
TGCGCCAGCAGTGGACTTTTAGGACAGGGGGATTCTGGCTACACCTTC
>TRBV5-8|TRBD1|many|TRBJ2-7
CASSLVSQGAREQYF
TGTGCCAGCAGCTTGGTTTCACAGGGGGCTCGCGAGCAGTACTTC
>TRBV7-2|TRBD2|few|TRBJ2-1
CASSLVASGRGNEQFF
TGTGCCAGCAGCTTAGTGGCTAGCGGGAGGGGAAATGAGCAGTTCTTC
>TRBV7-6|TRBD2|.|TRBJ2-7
CASSFPPGGGEQYF
TGTGCCAGCAGCTTCCCCCCGGGGGGAGGGGAGCAGTACTTC
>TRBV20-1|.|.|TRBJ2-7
CSASQGSVYEQYF
TGCAGTGCTAGTCAGGGGTCAGTTTACGAGCAGTACTTC
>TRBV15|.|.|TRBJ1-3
CATSRDYGGSGNTIYF
TGTGCCACCAGCAGAGATTACGGAGGCTCTGGAAACACCATATATTTT
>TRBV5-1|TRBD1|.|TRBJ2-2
CASSLPQGANTGELFF
TGCGCCAGCAGCTTACCACAGGGGGCGAACACCGGGGAGCTGTTTTTT
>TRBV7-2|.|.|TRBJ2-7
CASKVAGAAYEQYF
TGTGCCAGCAAGGTCGCGGGGGCGGCCTACGAGCAGTACTTC
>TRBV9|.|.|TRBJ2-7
CASSVDRGGAYEQYF
TGTGCCAGCAGCGTAGACAGGGGAGGCGCCTACGAGCAGTACTTC
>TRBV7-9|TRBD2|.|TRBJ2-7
CASSLSGRADEQYF
TGTGCCAGCAGCCTTAGCGGGAGGGCCGACGAGCAGTACTTC